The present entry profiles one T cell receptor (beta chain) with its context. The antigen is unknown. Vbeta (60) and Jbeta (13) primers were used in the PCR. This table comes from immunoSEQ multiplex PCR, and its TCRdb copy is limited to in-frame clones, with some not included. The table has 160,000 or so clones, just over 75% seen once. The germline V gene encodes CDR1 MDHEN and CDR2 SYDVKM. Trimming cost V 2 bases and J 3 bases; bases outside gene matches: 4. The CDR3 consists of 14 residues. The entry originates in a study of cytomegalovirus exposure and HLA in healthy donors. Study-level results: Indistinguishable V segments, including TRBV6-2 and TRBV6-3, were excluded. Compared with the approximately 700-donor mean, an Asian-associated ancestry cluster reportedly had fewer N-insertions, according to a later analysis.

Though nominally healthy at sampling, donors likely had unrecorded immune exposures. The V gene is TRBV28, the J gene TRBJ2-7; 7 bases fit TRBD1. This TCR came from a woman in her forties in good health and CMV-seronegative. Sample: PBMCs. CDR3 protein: CASSLGTVSYEQYF. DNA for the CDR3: TGTGCCAGCAGTTTAGGGACAGTCAGCTACGAGCAGTACTTC.